Presented here are 6 T cell receptor beta chains from one specimen sequenced in a study of regulatory T cells in long-lasting Graves disease (dated by TCRdb to the early 2020s). Interpreted using the paper, the time point label stands for: persistent/refractory GD, antithyroid drugs over 5 years with positive TRAb. For both TCR sequencing and RNA sequencing, RNA was extracted from PBMCs using TRIzol. The protocol used for the library was multiplex PCR. Sequencing relied on an Illumina HiSeq 4000. iRepertoire HTBI primers and Arm-PCR amplification of CDR3 regions were used to construct TCR beta libraries. Clones were called with MiXCR by TCRdb after fastp trimmed the public reads at Q25, and only in-frame beta chains were retained. Here each entry gathers all rows of one CDR3 protein and keeps the most common genes and DNA. Present in this sample are roughly 490,000 distinct CDR3 sequences, under 25% of which were seen just once. The ten biggest clones cover around 13% of the sample.

Sequenced here: peripheral blood mononuclear cells (PBMCs), sampled when the disease was refractory, from a patient treated with antithyroid drugs. Receptor source: a female donor with Graves disease.

Only one count was recorded for this clonotype. This sequence joins TRBV20-1 and TRBJ1-3; TRBD1 agrees at 8 bases. Germline-derived CDR1 and CDR2 are DFQATT and SNEGSKA (reference sequence). Trimming cost V 7 bases and J 4 bases; bases outside gene matches: 9. The CDR3 is 14 residues long. CDR3 DNA: TGCAGTGTTTCCGGACAGGGCGAAGGAAACACCATATATTTT. As protein: CSVSGQGEGNTIYF.

This clonotype appeared many times. This chain uses TRBV7-9 with TRBJ2-7; D possibly corresponds to TRBD2 (5 bases). Germline loops: CDR1 SEHNR, CDR2 FQNEAQ (reference sequence). CDR3 size: 12 residues. Written as DNA, the CDR3 is TGTGCTACATCCAGCGGAGTGTACGAGCAGTACTTC. Translated: CATSSGVYEQYF. Together with reference TRBV7-9 and TRBJ2-7, the CDR3 gives the full variable domain: DTGVSQNPRHKITKRGQNVTFRCDPISEHNRLYWYRQTLGQGPEFLTYFQNEAQLEKSRLLSDRFSAERPKGSFSTLEIQRTEQGDSAMYLCATSSGVYEQYFGPGTRLTVT.

This chain links TRBV28 with TRBJ2-7, with D hard to call. With 1 base removed from V and 5 bases from J, the gap between germline ends came to 6 bases. The CDR3 length is 12 residues. Per germline, CDR1 MDHEN and CDR2 SYDVKM. For the CDR3, the DNA is TGTGCCAGCAGTTTATTTCGAAACGAGCAGTACTTC. Amino acid sequence: CASSLFRNEQYF.

V and J are TRBV12-3 or TRBV12-4 and TRBJ1-6; TRBD1 agrees at 10 bases. The CDR3 has 15 residues. The ends lost 4 bases at V and 10 bases at J; junction bases unmatched: 7. The CDR3 reads CASSSGQGIFSPLHF. The CDR3 coding sequence is TGTGCCAGCAGTTCGGGACAGGGGATTTTCTCACCCCTCCACTTT.

V usage is TRBV20-1 and J usage is TRBJ2-3; 9 positions match TRBD1. The J segment lost 3 bases and the V segment lost 6 bases, leaving 4 bases of the junction unmatched. The CDR3 has 13 amino acids. CDR1 DFQATT and CDR2 SNEGSKA come from the germline V gene (reference sequence). The CDR3 sequence: CSAIGTGTDTQYF. The CDR3 DNA follows: TGCAGTGCGATCGGGACAGGGACAGATACGCAGTATTTT.

This clonotype was counted many times. The chain has TRBV7-2 and TRBJ1-2; possible D gene TRBD1, 6 bases. The V end lost 4 bases, the J end lost 0 bases, and 15 bases lay between the germline ends. The CDR3 totals 16 residues. The germline CDR1 and CDR2 sequences are SGHTA and FQGNSA. The CDR3: CASSSGGGRANYGYTF. The DNA for the CDR3 is TGTGCCAGCAGCTCGGGGGGGGGCAGGGCTAACTATGGCTACACCTTC.